These T cell receptor beta chains were read from a single sample in a study of cytomegalovirus exposure and HLA in healthy donors. Clones were sequenced by immunoSEQ multiplex PCR, and TCRdb holds only the in-frame ones, with some missing. The sample includes some 130,000 clones, about 81% of them seen just once. The sample consisted of PBMCs. These receptors all stem from a woman aged 45-65 years in good health and CMV-seropositive. Each CDR3 is given with its conserved first and last residue. Fields, in order: V gene, J gene, clone size, D gene, CDR3 protein, CDR3 DNA. D genes are given only for firm matches. Size is omitted from some rows. Given values are once, few, many or a class for expanded clones.

TRBV5-1	TRBJ1-1	-	-	CASSLDSQAFF	TGCGCCAGCAGCTTAGACAGTCAAGCTTTCTTT
TRBV29-1	TRBJ1-1	-	TRBD1	CSVSDRDTEAFF	TGCAGCGTGTCGGACAGGGACACTGAAGCTTTCTTT
TRBV5-4	TRBJ2-3	-	TRBD2	CASSLGLAASTDTQYF	TGTGCCAGCAGCTTGGGTCTAGCGGCCAGCACAGATACGCAGTATTTT
TRBV15	TRBJ1-2	-	TRBD1	CATSIPGTGIYTF	TGTGCCACCAGCATTCCCGGGACAGGGATCTACACCTTC
TRBV2	TRBJ1-6	-	-	CASSSGDSPLHF	TGTGCCAGCAGTTCCGGGGATTCACCCCTCCACTTT
TRBV7-3	TRBJ2-1	once	TRBD2	CASSLLGTPGTSGGKHEQFF	TGTGCCAGCAGCTTATTAGGAACCCCTGGAACTAGCGGGGGGAAGCATGAGCAGTTCTTC
TRBV7-3	TRBJ2-7	once	TRBD1	CASSPGQGTLVEQYF	TGTGCCAGCAGCCCAGGACAGGGGACCCTCGTCGAGCAGTACTTC
TRBV10-3	TRBJ2-2	few	-	CAIRPGQNTGELFF	TGTGCCATCAGGCCGGGACAGAACACCGGGGAGCTGTTTTTT
TRBV28	TRBJ2-7	few	-	CASSLSTGENPSTYF	TGTGCCAGCAGTCTCTCGACAGGTGAAAACCCCTCGACGTACTTC
TRBV28	TRBJ2-7	-	TRBD1	CASSLRTGVFSYEQYF	TGTGCCAGCAGTTTGAGGACAGGGGTTTTCTCTTACGAGCAGTACTTC
TRBV28	TRBJ2-7	-	TRBD2	CASSPLAGGGEQYF	TGTGCCAGCAGCCCTTTAGCGGGAGGGGGCGAGCAGTACTTC
TRBV5-1	TRBJ1-6	once	TRBD1	CASQGQINSPLHF	TGCGCCAGCCAGGGACAGATTAATTCACCCCTCCACTTT
TRBV7-9	TRBJ1-2	-	-	CASSSSNRETDNYGYTF	-
TRBV4-1	TRBJ1-1	-	TRBD1	CASSLNRGLTEAFF	TGCGCCAGCAGCCTAAACAGGGGGCTTACTGAAGCTTTCTTT
TRBV2	TRBJ2-2	-	TRBD1	CAVRDRATGELFF	TGTGCCGTCCGGGACAGGGCCACCGGGGAGCTGTTTTTT
TRBV20-1	TRBJ2-1	once	-	CSARYRDEQFF	TGCAGTGCTAGGTACAGGGATGAGCAGTTCTTC
TRBV9	TRBJ2-3	-	TRBD2	CASTFGTSGPTDTQYF	TGTGCCAGCACATTTGGGACTAGCGGACCCACAGATACGCAGTATTTT
TRBV27	TRBJ2-7	-	-	CARQTRIAEYEQYF	TGTGCCCGTCAGACTAGGATAGCAGAGTACGAGCAGTACTTC
TRBV5-5	TRBJ1-2	-	-	CASSLESLYGYTF	TGTGCCAGCAGCTTGGAGAGCCTCTATGGCTACACCTTC
TRBV7-9	TRBJ2-5	-	-	CASTTTRAGRQETQYF	TGTGCCAGCACCACCACCAGAGCGGGTCGTCAAGAGACCCAGTACTTC
TRBV7-9	TRBJ2-7	-	TRBD2	CASSSSGRAREQYF	TGTGCCAGCAGCTCTAGCGGGAGGGCAAGGGAGCAGTACTTC
TRBV5-6	TRBJ2-7	-	-	CASSPGGSYEQYF	TGTGCCAGCAGCCCCGGGGGTAGCTACGAGCAGTACTTC
TRBV6-5	TRBJ1-1	few	TRBD1	CASSYSTGDTEAFF	TGTGCCAGCAGTTACTCTACAGGGGACACTGAAGCTTTCTTT
TRBV5-5	TRBJ1-5	-	TRBD1	CASSLQGAQGGPQHF	TGTGCCAGCAGCTTGCAGGGGGCCCAGGGGGGGCCCCAGCATTTT
TRBV6-1	TRBJ1-1	once	-	CASPDGTTEAFF	TGTGCCAGTCCAGACGGGACTACTGAAGCTTTCTTT
TRBV4-3	TRBJ2-2	-	-	CASSPYTGELFF	TGCGCCAGCAGCCCGTACACCGGGGAGCTGTTTTTT
TRBV5-4	TRBJ1-4	-	-	CASSPGGQSNEKLFF	TGTGCCAGCAGCCCGGGCGGACAGTCAAATGAAAAACTGTTTTTT
TRBV5-1	TRBJ2-7	-	TRBD1	CASSLHRGTGAYEQYF	TGCGCCAGCAGTTTACACCGAGGGACAGGGGCCTACGAGCAGTACTTC
TRBV2	TRBJ1-1	-	-	CASSDRGFGTEAFF	TGTGCCAGCAGTGATAGGGGGTTTGGCACTGAAGCTTTCTTT
TRBV6-4	TRBJ2-1	-	-	CASSDYPGASNEQFF	TGTGCCAGCAGTGACTATCCGGGAGCTAGCAATGAGCAGTTCTTC
TRBV11-2	TRBJ2-2	-	-	CASSAKTVNTGELFF	TGTGCCAGCAGCGCCAAGACAGTGAACACCGGGGAGCTGTTTTTT
TRBV10-3	TRBJ2-1	-	TRBD2	CAISEMTGLADSYEQFF	TGTGCCATCAGTGAGATGACCGGACTAGCGGATTCATATGAACAGTTCTTC
TRBV14	TRBJ2-7	once	-	CASSPYSTSRRGEQYF	TGTGCCAGCAGCCCGTACTCAACGTCGAGGAGAGGGGAGCAGTACTTC
TRBV7-9	TRBJ2-1	-	-	CASSLQGEVQFF	TGTGCCAGCAGCTTGCAGGGTGAGGTGCAGTTCTTC
TRBV11-2	TRBJ2-1	-	TRBD2	CASSSQSGTTYNEQFF	TGTGCCAGCAGCTCCCAATCCGGGACTACCTACAATGAGCAGTTCTTC
TRBV18	TRBJ1-2	-	-	CASSSTGDYGYTF	TGTGCCAGCTCCAGTACAGGCGACTATGGCTACACCTTC